This T cell receptor beta chain was identified in a study of blood T cells in healthy people across ages. Study-wide findings and caveats: Unknown donor CMV status possibly confounded expanded clonotype changes. Age brought a roughly linear fall in TCR beta diversity measured per million T cells.

This clonotype was recorded many times. Antigen specificity is unknown. V lost 3 bases, J lost 0 bases, and 10 bases lay in between. The germline gives CDR1 SGHRS, CDR2 YFSETQ. The length of the CDR3 is 15 residues. A second about 7 to 12 cycle PCR used barcoded and J-beta primers. Unique molecular identifiers of 12 random nucleotides labeled each cDNA. TCRdb reprocessed the 5' RACE reads with MiXCR, giving one entry per CDR3 protein. The table lists 1.5 million to 2 million distinct CDR3 sequences, about 35% of them singletons. This TCR was recovered from a woman in her twenties or thirties in good health. The chain is built from TRBV5-1 and TRBJ2-1; no clear D gene. The specimen was blood. Written as DNA, the CDR3 is TGCGCCAGCAGCTCCACGGAGACCTCCTACAATGAGCAGTTCTTC. This gives the protein CASSSTETSYNEQFF. Full variable domain (rest looked up from reference TRBV5-1 and TRBJ2-1): KAGVTQTPRYLIKTRGQQVTLSCSPISGHRSVSWYQQTPGQGLQFLFEYFSETQRNKGNFPGRFSGRQFSNSRSEMNVSTLELGDSALYLCASSSTETSYNEQFFGPGTRLTVL.